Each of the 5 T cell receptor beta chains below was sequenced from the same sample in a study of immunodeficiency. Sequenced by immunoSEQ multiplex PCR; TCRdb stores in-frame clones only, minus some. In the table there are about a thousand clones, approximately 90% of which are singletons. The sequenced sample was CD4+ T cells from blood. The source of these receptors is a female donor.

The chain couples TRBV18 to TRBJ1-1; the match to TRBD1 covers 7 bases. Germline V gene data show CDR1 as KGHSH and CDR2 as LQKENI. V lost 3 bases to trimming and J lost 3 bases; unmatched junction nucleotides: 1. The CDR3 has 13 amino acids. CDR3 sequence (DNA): TGTGCCAGCTCACCTACAGGGGACACTGAAGCTTTCTTT. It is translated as CASSPTGDTEAFF.

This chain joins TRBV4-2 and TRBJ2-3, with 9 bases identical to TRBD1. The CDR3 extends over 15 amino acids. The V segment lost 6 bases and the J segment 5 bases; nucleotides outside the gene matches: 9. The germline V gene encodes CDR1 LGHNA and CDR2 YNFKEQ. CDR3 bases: TGTGCCAGCAGTTCCCGACAGGGGGTAGGAGATACGCAGTATTTT. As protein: CASSSRQGVGDTQYF.

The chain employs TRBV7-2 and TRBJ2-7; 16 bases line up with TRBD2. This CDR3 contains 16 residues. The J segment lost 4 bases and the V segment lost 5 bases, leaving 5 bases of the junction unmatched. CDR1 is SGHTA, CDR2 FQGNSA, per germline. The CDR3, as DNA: TGTGCCAGCAGCCCGGGACTAGCGGGAGGGCTGTACGAGCAGTACTTC. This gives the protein CASSPGLAGGLYEQYF.

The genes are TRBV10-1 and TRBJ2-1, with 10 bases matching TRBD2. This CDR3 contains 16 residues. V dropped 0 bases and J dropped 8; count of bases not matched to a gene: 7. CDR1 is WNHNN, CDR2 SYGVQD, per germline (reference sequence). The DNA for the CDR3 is TGCGCCAGCAGTGAGTCCCAGCGGGGGGGCGATTATGAGCAGTTCTTC. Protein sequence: CASSESQRGGDYEQFF.

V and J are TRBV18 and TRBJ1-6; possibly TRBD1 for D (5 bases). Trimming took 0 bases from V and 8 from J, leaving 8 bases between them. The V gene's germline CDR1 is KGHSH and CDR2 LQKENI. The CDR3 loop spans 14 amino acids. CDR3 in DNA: TGTGCCAGCTCACCACCAGGGACGGATTCACCCCTCCACTTT. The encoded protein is CASSPPGTDSPLHF.